The next 2 T cell receptor beta chains were all read from a single sample in a study of blood T cell repertoires in COVID-19. Using immunoSEQ multiplex PCR, the repertoire was profiled, and TCRdb retains in-frame clones only, with some absent. The data hold under 35,000 clones, with about 85% observed a single time. Material: peripheral blood. The receptors originated from a woman aged 55-69 years with active COVID-19.

The gene calls are TRBV5-1 and TRBJ2-7; 8 bases line up with TRBD1. From germline, CDR1 is SGHRS and CDR2 YFSETQ. V shed 0 bases and J 3 bases; nucleotides not matched to a gene: 5. The CDR3 contains 15 residues. In DNA form, the CDR3 reads TGCGCCAGCAGCTTGGTGGGGACAGGCTACTACGAGCAGTACTTC. Protein sequence: CASSLVGTGYYEQYF.

The rearrangement uses TRBV7-8 and TRBJ2-1, with D possibly TRBD2 on 6 matching bases. The CDR3 runs 16 residues. Germline CDR1 SGHVS, CDR2 FQNEAQ. Trimming took off 4 bases at V and 4 bases at J, with 17 bases between the two ends. CDR3 coding DNA: TGTGCCAGCAGCTCTCCGGGAGCCCAATGGTACAATGAGCAGTTCTTC. Protein product: CASSSPGAQWYNEQFF.